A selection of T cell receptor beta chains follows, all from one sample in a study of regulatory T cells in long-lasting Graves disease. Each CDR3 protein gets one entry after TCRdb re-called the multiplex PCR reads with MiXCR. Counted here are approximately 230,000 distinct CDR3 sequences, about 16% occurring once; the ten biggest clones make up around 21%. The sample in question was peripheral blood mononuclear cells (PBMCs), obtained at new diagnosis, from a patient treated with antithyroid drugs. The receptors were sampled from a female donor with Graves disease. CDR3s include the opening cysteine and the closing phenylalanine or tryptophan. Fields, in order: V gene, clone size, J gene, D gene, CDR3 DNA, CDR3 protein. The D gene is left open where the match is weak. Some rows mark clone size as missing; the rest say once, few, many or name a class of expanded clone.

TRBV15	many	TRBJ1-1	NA	TGTGCCACCAGCAGAGATAATAAGGCGGGGACTGAAGCTTTCTTT	CATSRDNKAGTEAFF
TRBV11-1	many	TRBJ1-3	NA	TGTGCCAGCAGCTTTTCGCGCGGACGAAACACCATATATTTT	CASSFSRGRNTIYF
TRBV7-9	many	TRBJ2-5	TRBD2	TGTGCCAGCAGCACGGGGGGGCAAAGAGAGACCCAGTACTTC	CASSTGGQRETQYF
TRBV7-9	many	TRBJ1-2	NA	TGTGCCAGCAGCTTAGGAACCCGGACAAGCTATGGCTACACCTTC	CASSLGTRTSYGYTF
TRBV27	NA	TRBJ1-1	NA	TGTGCCAGCAGTTTAAGTCTCATGTCCACTGAAGCTTTCTTT	CASSLSLMSTEAFF
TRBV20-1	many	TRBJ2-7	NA	TGCAGTGCTAGCTGGAGGTCCAGGGGAGACGAGCAGTACTTC	CSASWRSRGDEQYF
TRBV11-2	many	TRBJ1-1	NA	TGTGCCAGCAGCTTAACCCCGGGGATGAACACTGAAGCTTTCTTT	CASSLTPGMNTEAFF
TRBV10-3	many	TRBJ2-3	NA	TGTGCCTCCGGAGGCGGGACAGATACGCAGTATTTT	CASGGGTDTQYF
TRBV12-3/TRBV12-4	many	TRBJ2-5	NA	TGTGCCAGCAGTCGCACCCAACTAGTCCAAGAGACCCAGTACTTC	CASSRTQLVQETQYF
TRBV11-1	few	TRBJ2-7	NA	TGTGCCAGCGGGGGGGGCAACTCCTACGAGCAGTACTTC	CASGGGNSYEQYF
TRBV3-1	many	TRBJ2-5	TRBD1	TGTGCCAGCAGCTTACAGGGGTCTCAAGAGACCCAGTACTTC	CASSLQGSQETQYF
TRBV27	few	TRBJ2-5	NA	TGTGCCAGCAGTCCGGACGGTGGCTTTGGAGGCCAAGAGACCCAGTACTTC	CASSPDGGFGGQETQYF
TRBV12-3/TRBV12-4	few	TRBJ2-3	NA	TGTGCCAGCAGTCAATCAGTGGGGGATACGCAGTATTTT	CASSQSVGDTQYF
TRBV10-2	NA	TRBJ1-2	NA	TGCGCCAGCATACCCGGCAGGGGTCGCGGCTACACCTTC	CASIPGRGRGYTF
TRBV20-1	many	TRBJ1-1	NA	TGCAGTGCTGCGCAGGCTCTAGGGAACACTGAAGCTTTCTTT	CSAAQALGNTEAFF
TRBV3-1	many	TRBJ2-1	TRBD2	TGTGCCAGCAGCCAAGGAGGGGCTAGCGGGGATGTAGCTAGCTCCTACAATGAGCAGTTCTTC	CASSQGGASGDVASSYNEQFF
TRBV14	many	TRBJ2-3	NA	TGTGCCAGCAGCCAAGAATCCGTAGGAGATACGCAGTATTTT	CASSQESVGDTQYF
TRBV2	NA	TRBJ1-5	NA	TGTGCCAGCAGAATAACCCCCGGGAACAATCAGCCCCAGCATTTT	CASRITPGNNQPQHF
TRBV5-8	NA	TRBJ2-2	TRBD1	TGTGCCAGCAGCTTAGATCCGGGACAGGGAATCGTTACCGGGGAGCTGTTTTTT	CASSLDPGQGIVTGELFF
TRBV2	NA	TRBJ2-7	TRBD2	TGTGCCAGCAGTGGACCTAGGGGAGCCAGCGGGAGGGCCGGGTACGAGCAGTACTTC	CASSGPRGASGRAGYEQYF
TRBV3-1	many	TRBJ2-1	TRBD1	TGTGCCAGCAGCGTCCGGGACAGGGATTACAATGAGCAGTTCTTC	CASSVRDRDYNEQFF
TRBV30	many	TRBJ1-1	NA	TGTGCCTGGAGTCGCCATTCGGGGACTGAAGCTTTCTTT	CAWSRHSGTEAFF
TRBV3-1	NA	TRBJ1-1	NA	TGTGCCAGCAGCCCTTTGGGACACAAGAACACTGAAGCTTTCTTT	CASSPLGHKNTEAFF
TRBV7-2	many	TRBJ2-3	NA	TGTGCCAGCAGCTTGTTAGTCGGCACAGATACGCAGTATTTT	CASSLLVGTDTQYF
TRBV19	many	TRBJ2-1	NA	TGTGCCAGTAGTAGAGGCGGGCCTAATGAGCAGTTCTTC	CASSRGGPNEQFF
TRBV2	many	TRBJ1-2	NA	TGTGCCAGCAGCTACAGGGTTGGCTACACCTTC	CASSYRVGYTF
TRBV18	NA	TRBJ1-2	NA	TGTGCCAGCTCACCCCAGGGAGTTGGAGGCTACACCTTC	CASSPQGVGGYTF
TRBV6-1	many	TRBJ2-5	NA	TGTGCCAGCAGTGATTCCCAGGGGCAAGAGACCCAGTACTTC	CASSDSQGQETQYF
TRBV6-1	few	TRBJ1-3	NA	TGTGCCAGCAGCCTGTCGATTGGGGTTCTGAAACCTGGAAACACCATATATTTT	CASSLSIGVLKPGNTIYF
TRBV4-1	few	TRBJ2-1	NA	TGCGCCAGCAGCTCGGGTAAGGAGAATGAGCAGTTCTTC	CASSSGKENEQFF
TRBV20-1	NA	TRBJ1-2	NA	TGCAGTGCTAGGGACGGATCCTATGGCTACACCTTC	CSARDGSYGYTF
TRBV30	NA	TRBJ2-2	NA	TGTGCCTGGAGTGTACGGGCCCGGGGAACCGGGGAGCTGTTTTTT	CAWSVRARGTGELFF
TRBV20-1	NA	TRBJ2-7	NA	TGCAGTGCTAGAGATCGGGTAGGACAGCCCTACGAGCGGTACTTC	CSARDRVGQPYERYF
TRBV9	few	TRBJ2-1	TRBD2	TGTGCCAGCAGCGTAGAGGGGACTAGCGGGAACTCCTACAATGAGCAGTTCTTC	CASSVEGTSGNSYNEQFF
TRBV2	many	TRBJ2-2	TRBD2	TGTGCCAGCAATAGAGCGGGAGTCGACACCGGGGAGCTGTTTTTT	CASNRAGVDTGELFF
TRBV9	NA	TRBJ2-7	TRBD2	TGTGCCAGCAGCGTAGAGGGGACTAGCGGCGGCGAGCAGTACTTC	CASSVEGTSGGEQYF
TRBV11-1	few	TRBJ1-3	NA	TGTGCCAGCAGCTTCAACTCGGGACCCGCACTAAGGGCCTCTGGAAACACCATATATTTT	CASSFNSGPALRASGNTIYF
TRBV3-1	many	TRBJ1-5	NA	TGTGCCAGCAGCCAAAGGGGGTGGAATCAGCCCCAGCATTTT	CASSQRGWNQPQHF
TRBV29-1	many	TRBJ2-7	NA	TGCAGCGTTGAAGCGGGTCCGGGAGTCGGCGAGCAGTACTTC	CSVEAGPGVGEQYF
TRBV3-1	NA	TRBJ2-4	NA	TGTGCCAGCAGCCAACAGGGAAAAAACATTCAGTACTTC	CASSQQGKNIQYF
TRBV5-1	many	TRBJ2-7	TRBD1	TGCGCCAGCCAGACAGGGGTCTATGGGAACGAGCAGTACTTC	CASQTGVYGNEQYF
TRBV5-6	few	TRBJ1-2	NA	TGTGCCAGCAGCCGGACTATCACGGATGGCTACACCTTC	CASSRTITDGYTF
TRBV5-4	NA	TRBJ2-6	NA	TGTGCCAGCAACCTCGGAGGGTTCGGTGGGGCCAACGTCCTGACTTTC	CASNLGGFGGANVLTF
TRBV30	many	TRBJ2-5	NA	TGTGCCTGGAGTGTAAGCAAAACTGGAGAGACCCAGTACTTC	CAWSVSKTGETQYF
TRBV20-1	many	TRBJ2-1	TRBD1	TGCAGCTTGGGAGGGACAGGGTACGACAATGAGCAGTTCTTC	CSLGGTGYDNEQFF
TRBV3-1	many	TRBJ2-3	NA	TGTGCCAGCAGCCAAGATTGGACGGGAAGGCAGTATTTT	CASSQDWTGRQYF
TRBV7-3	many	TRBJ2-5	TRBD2	TGTGCCAGCAGCCCCTCGGGACTAGCGGGAGCAGAGACCCAGTACTTC	CASSPSGLAGAETQYF
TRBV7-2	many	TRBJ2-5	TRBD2	TGTGCCAGCAGCTTAGAAGCGGGAGTGAGGGGTGAGACCCAGTACTTC	CASSLEAGVRGETQYF
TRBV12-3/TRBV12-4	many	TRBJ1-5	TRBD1	TGTGCCAGCAGCCCGACAAGGGACAGGGCTAATCAGCCCCAGCATTTT	CASSPTRDRANQPQHF
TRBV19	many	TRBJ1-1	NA	TGTGCCAGTAGTATGACCAGGGAGGCTGAAGCTTTCTTT	CASSMTREAEAFF
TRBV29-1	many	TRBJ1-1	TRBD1	TGCAGCGTTCAGAGGGGGCAGGGCAATTACGCTTTCTTT	CSVQRGQGNYAFF
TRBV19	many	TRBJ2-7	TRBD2	TGTGCCAGTAGGGCTAGCGGGAGCAACGAGCAGTACTTC	CASRASGSNEQYF
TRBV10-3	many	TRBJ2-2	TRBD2	TGTGCCATCAGTGACGGGACTAGCGGGGGAACCGGGGAGCTGTTTTTT	CAISDGTSGGTGELFF
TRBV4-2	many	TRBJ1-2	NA	TGTGCCAGCAGCCAAGGAACAGGCAACTATGGCTACACCTTC	CASSQGTGNYGYTF
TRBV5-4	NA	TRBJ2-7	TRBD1	TGTGCCAGCAGCAAAGACAGGGATTCGTACGAGCAGTACTTC	CASSKDRDSYEQYF